The text below deals with one T cell receptor beta chain. This sample stems from a study of blood T cell repertoires in COVID-19. Sequencing used immunoSEQ multiplex PCR; TCRdb keeps in-frame clones, though not all of them. This sample has fewer than 50,000 clones, with over 75% found just once. There are 16 residues in the CDR3. Trimming took 6 bases from V and 4 from J; bases not matched to a gene: 11. Germline V gene sequence: CDR1 SGHAT, CDR2 FQDESV (reference sequence). Sample: peripheral blood. The chain carries TRBV11-1 and TRBJ2-1, with 8 bases aligning to TRBD2. This receptor was identified in an elderly man with active or convalescent COVID-19. The CDR3 DNA is TGTGCCAGCAGGGTCGGAGGAGCGGGAGAGTACAATGAGCAGTTCTTC. Translating gives CASRVGGAGEYNEQFF.